The rows below give T cell receptor beta chains drawn from one sample of a study of blood T cell repertoires in COVID-19. Only in-frame clones appear in the TCRdb table, and some are missing; sequencing was by immunoSEQ multiplex PCR. The profile covers approximately 140,000 clones, with approximately 82% appearing a single time and approximately 8.7% taken by the ten largest. Sequencing was done on a sample of peripheral blood. The receptors were sampled from a man between 40 and 49 years old with active or convalescent COVID-19. The CDR3 runs from the conserved cysteine through the conserved F or W. Each record gives: V gene, D gene, clone size, J gene, CDR3 DNA, CDR3 protein. The D gene is left open where the match is weak. Part of the rows lack a size; the others show once, few, many or a class for expanded clones.

>TRBV27|TRBD1|.|TRBJ2-2
TGTGCCAGCAGTGCTTCCGGGACAGGGTTAACCGGGGAGCTGTTTTTT
CASSASGTGLTGELFF
>TRBV2|.|few|TRBJ2-7
TGTGCCAGCAGTCCCCCTGGGGCCCTCCCGTACGAGCAGTACTTC
CASSPPGALPYEQYF
>TRBV4-2|.|few|TRBJ2-3
TGTGCCAGCAGCCAAGGTTCCCAGATCACAGATACGCAGTATTTT
CASSQGSQITDTQYF
>TRBV6-4|TRBD1|.|TRBJ1-5
TGTGCCAGCAGGTCATGGACAGGGAGATATCTGTCCCAGCATTTT
CASRSWTGRYLSQHF
>TRBV27|.|.|TRBJ2-1
TGTGCCAGCAGACGAGGAGGGGGGGCCAATGAGCAGTTCTTC
CASRRGGGANEQFF
>TRBV6-5|.|.|TRBJ1-1
TGTGCCAGCAGTTCAATCAGCGTGAACACTGAAGCTTTCTTT
CASSSISVNTEAFF
>TRBV4-3|TRBD1|.|TRBJ1-5
TGCGCCAGCAGCCAAGATCTGGGACAGGGTCAAAATCAGCCCCAGCATTTT
CASSQDLGQGQNQPQHF
>TRBV2|.|.|TRBJ2-5
TGTGCCAGCAGCGAAAACCAGAAAGAGACCCAGTACTTC
CASSENQKETQYF
>TRBV7-3|TRBD1|.|TRBJ1-3
TGTGCCAGCAGCCCCTCAGGGACAGCTCTTGCTGGAAACACCATATATTTT
CASSPSGTALAGNTIYF
>TRBV5-4|.|.|TRBJ1-2
TGTGCCAGCAGCTCCGACAGGTTCGGCTACACCTTC
CASSSDRFGYTF
>TRBV4-2|TRBD2|.|TRBJ2-5
TGTGCCAGCAGCCGTTGGGGGGGGGAGACCCAGTACTTC
CASSRWGGETQYF
>TRBV3-1/TRBV3-2|TRBD2|.|TRBJ2-3
TGTGCCAGCAGCCAACCCCCGGGGGGGGGCAGCACAGATACGCTGTATTTT
CASSQPPGGGSTDTLYF
>TRBV5-1|TRBD1|.|TRBJ1-1
TGCGCCAGCAGAGGCAGGGTTTTGGGGACAGACGGCACTGAAGCTTTCTTT
CASRGRVLGTDGTEAFF
>TRBV10-2|.|.|TRBJ1-2
TGCGCCAGCAATTTCGAGGGGACAAGTTCCGGCTACACCTTC
CASNFEGTSSGYTF
>TRBV5-1|TRBD2|few|TRBJ2-1
TGCGCCAGCAGCGGTGGGGACTACTACAATGAGCAGTTCTTC
CASSGGDYYNEQFF
>TRBV15|TRBD1|.|TRBJ1-2
TGTGCCACCAGCGAACGACAGGGGCCGGGGGGCTACACCTTC
CATSERQGPGGYTF
>TRBV29-1|.|.|TRBJ1-4
TGCAGCGCCGGAGTGAGGGATGTGGCGAATGAAAAACTGTTTTTT
CSAGVRDVANEKLFF
>TRBV6-2/TRBV6-3|TRBD1|.|TRBJ1-1
TGTGCCAGCAGTTACCGGACAGGCCGTGGCGAAGCTTTCTTT
CASSYRTGRGEAFF
>TRBV6-5|TRBD1|.|TRBJ2-1
TGTGCCAGCAGTTCGACAGGGTTTTCCTACAATGAGCAGTTCTTC
CASSSTGFSYNEQFF
>TRBV30|.|.|TRBJ1-2
TGTGCCTGGAGTCCCGATGGCTACACCTTC
CAWSPDGYTF
>TRBV18|TRBD2|.|TRBJ2-2
TGTGCCAGCTCACCACTTAGCGGGGCGAACACCGGGGAGCTGTTTTTT
CASSPLSGANTGELFF
>TRBV10-1|.|.|TRBJ2-5
TGCGCCAGCAGTGAGACGCCCCAGGGGGAGACCCAGTACTTC
CASSETPQGETQYF
>TRBV13|.|once|TRBJ2-7
TGTGCCAGCAGCTTAGCAGGTCACGAGCAGTACTTC
CASSLAGHEQYF
>TRBV7-8|.|.|TRBJ2-1
TGTGCCAGCAGCTTAGCCCGGTCCGCTGCCAATGAGCAGTTCTTC
CASSLARSAANEQFF
>TRBV19|.|few|TRBJ2-4
TGTGCCAGTACCCAGTTCGACATTCAGTACTTC
CASTQFDIQYF
>TRBV19|.|.|TRBJ2-7
TGTGCCAGTAGTATTGAGGGAAACTCCTACGAGCAGTACTTC
CASSIEGNSYEQYF
>TRBV6-5|TRBD1|.|TRBJ1-2
TGTGCCAGCAGTTCCGACAGGGTCTATGGCTACACCTTC
CASSSDRVYGYTF
>TRBV3-1/TRBV3-2|.|.|TRBJ2-7
TGTGCCAGCAGCCTAAGAAGAGGCTACGAGCAGTACTTC
CASSLRRGYEQYF
>TRBV7-9|TRBD1|once|TRBJ1-4
TGTGCCAGCAGCTACCAGGGGGCGCCCAATGAAAAACTGTTTTTT
CASSYQGAPNEKLFF
>TRBV5-8|.|.|TRBJ2-3
TGTGCCAGCAGCTTGAGCCGGGGGACGGTCAGCACAGATACGCAGTATTTT
CASSLSRGTVSTDTQYF
>TRBV5-1|.|few|TRBJ2-7
TGCGCCAGCAGCTTCGACAGTATCTACGAGCAGTACTTC
CASSFDSIYEQYF
>TRBV27|.|.|TRBJ2-3
TGTGCCAGCTCCTACGTCTCGGGTCCAGATACGCAGTATTTT
CASSYVSGPDTQYF
>TRBV5-4|TRBD2|few|TRBJ2-2
TGTGCCAGCAGCATCATAGCGGGGGGGCCAACCGGGGAGCTGTTTTTT
CASSIIAGGPTGELFF
>TRBV6-2/TRBV6-3|.|.|TRBJ2-5
TGTGCCAGCAGTCCCCCGGCGGCACTATGGGGCTTTCGGACCCAGTACTTC
CASSPPAALWGFRTQYF
>TRBV15|TRBD1|once|TRBJ1-5
TGTGCCACCAGCAGAGTGGGGACAGGGGAACAGCCCCAGCATTTT
CATSRVGTGEQPQHF
>TRBV4-1|TRBD1|once|TRBJ2-3
TGCGCCAGCAGCAACGCCGGACAGGGTAGTGCAGATACGCAGTATTTT
CASSNAGQGSADTQYF
>TRBV5-5|TRBD2|.|TRBJ2-3
TGTGCCAGCAGCTTGCTAGCGGGGGGACCAGATACGCAGTATTTT
CASSLLAGGPDTQYF
>TRBV7-2|TRBD1|.|TRBJ2-7
TGTGCCAGCAGCCCACGGACAGGGAGTAGGGACGAGCAGTACTTC
CASSPRTGSRDEQYF
>TRBV7-2|.|.|TRBJ2-3
TGTGCCAGCAGCTTAGTATCGGTTTCAGATACGCAGTATTTT
CASSLVSVSDTQYF
>TRBV5-4|TRBD2|.|TRBJ2-1
TGTGCCAGCAGCCTAGACACTAGCGGGGGGCAAGATGAGCAGTTCTTC
CASSLDTSGGQDEQFF
>TRBV4-3|TRBD2|.|TRBJ2-3
TGCGCCAGCAGCCCGGGGGGAGGGACAGATACGCAGTATTTT
CASSPGGGTDTQYF
>TRBV6-6|TRBD2|once|TRBJ2-1
TGTGCCAGCAGCACTAGCGGGGGGGCTTGGAATGAGCAGTTCTTC
CASSTSGGAWNEQFF
>TRBV25-1|.|few|TRBJ1-4
TGTGCCAGCAGTAACGCCCCGGACAGCTCTAATGAAAAACTGTTTTTT
CASSNAPDSSNEKLFF
>TRBV19|.|.|TRBJ1-5
TGTGCCAGTAGTATGGGGCTGCCCCAGCATTTT
CASSMGLPQHF
>TRBV3-1/TRBV3-2|.|.|TRBJ1-2
TGTGCCAGCAGCCAAAGCAAGAACTATGGCTACACCTTC
CASSQSKNYGYTF
>TRBV11-1|.|.|TRBJ1-4
TGTGCCAGCAGCTTAAGGTCAGGGTTCGGTGAAAAACTGTTTTTT
CASSLRSGFGEKLFF
>TRBV7-3|.|.|TRBJ2-2
TGTGCCAGCAGCTCAAACGGCAGGGAAGGCGGGGAGCTGTTTTTT
CASSSNGREGGELFF
>TRBV7-2|TRBD1|.|TRBJ2-1
TGTGCCAGCAGCTTAGGACAGGGTCGGTTTTCAGAGCAGTTCTTC
CASSLGQGRFSEQFF
>TRBV7-2|.|.|TRBJ1-3
TGTGCCAGCAGCTTAGCGATAAGTAAGGGGGTCTCTGGAAACACCATATATTTT
CASSLAISKGVSGNTIYF
>TRBV10-3|.|.|TRBJ2-7
TGTGCCATCAGTACAGGGACCTCCTCTCCTACGAGGCAGTACTTC
CAISTGTSSPTRQYF
>TRBV7-8|TRBD1|.|TRBJ2-7
TGTGCCAGCAGCCATGGGACAGGGGGCTACGAGCAGTACTTC
CASSHGTGGYEQYF
>TRBV7-2|TRBD2|few|TRBJ2-7
TGTGCCAGCAGCTACGGGTACGGGGGGAGGCTGACATACGAGCAGTACTTC
CASSYGYGGRLTYEQYF
>TRBV18|TRBD2|.|TRBJ2-7
TGTGCCAGCTCACCACCGGCCGGGACTAGCTACGAGCAGTACTTC
CASSPPAGTSYEQYF
>TRBV27|.|.|TRBJ2-7
TGTGCCAGCAGTTTATCGGCCTCCTACGAGCAGTACTTC
CASSLSASYEQYF